The present TCR beta chain was sequenced within a study of blood T cell repertoires in COVID-19. Original processing notes: It was from reference gene primer amplification that nucleated cell counts were estimated. Using immunoSEQ multiplex PCR, the repertoire was profiled, and TCRdb retains in-frame clones only, with some absent. V and J calls and clone size are copied from that table; D and trimming were computed from the DNA. The sample lists roughly 100,000 clones; approximately 84% were seen once. Losses at the gene ends were 3 bases for V and 6 bases for J; bases not matched to a gene: 8. Germline V lookup: CDR1 MNHEY, CDR2 SMNVEV (reference sequence). CDR3 size: 17 residues.

The specimen sequenced was peripheral blood. The V call is TRBV27, the J call TRBJ2-1; 13 bases agree with TRBD2. The TCR originated in a man aged 40-49 years with active or convalescent COVID-19. The CDR3 DNA reads as TGTGCCAGCAGTTTGATGGGACTAGCGGGGCAGACCAATGAGCAGTTCTTC. Encoded protein: CASSLMGLAGQTNEQFF.